This T cell receptor (beta chain) was documented in a study of control samples from healthy donors and cancer patients. Produced via immunoSEQ multiplex PCR; TCRdb's table is partial and in-frame only. The table shows about 140,000 clones, with about 91% occurring only once. CDR3 size: 16 residues. The germline V and J ends were trimmed by 3 bases and 8 bases, with 20 bases remaining between them. The germline V gene has CDR1 SGDLS and CDR2 YYNGEE. The chain joins TRBV9 to TRBJ1-4, with D maybe TRBD1 (5 bases). The sequenced sample consisted of blood. This receptor was obtained from a man aged 25-40 years in good health. The CDR3 sequence is CASSARNSGPEEKLFF. Here the CDR3 DNA reads TGTGCCAGCAGCGCCCGTAATTCGGGGCCCGAAGAAAAACTGTTTTTT.